Described below is a single TCR beta chain sequence and its context. The antigen remains unidentified. CD45RO-negative, CCR7-positively selected cells formed the naive CD8 fraction, excluding terminally differentiated effector memory CD45RA+ cells. These data belong to a study of shared clonotypes between healthy human individuals. Study-wide findings and caveats: Sequencing depth was expected to affect clonotype sharing among donors. A generally larger estimated richness was seen in naive subsets than in memory subsets. Clonotypes that were shared across four donors made up 4.5% to 5% of naive CD4 clonotypes.

V was pared by 5 bases and J by 4 bases, with 14 bases between. CDR3 length: 14 residues. From germline, CDR1 is SEHNR and CDR2 FQNEAQ (reference sequence). Clones were sequenced by immunoSEQ multiplex PCR, and TCRdb holds only the in-frame ones, with some missing. The profile shows approximately 2,000,000 clones, around 93% of them singletons. V usage is TRBV7-9 and J usage is TRBJ1-2; tentative D call: TRBD1 (6 bases). Sequenced: naive CD8+ T cells from PBMCs. The receptor was derived from a young man in good health. Some clones in this sample may be carry-over from other donors' samples. The CDR3 reads CASSEQGRAYGYTF. Written as DNA, the CDR3 is TGTGCCAGCAGCGAACAGGGTAGGGCCTATGGCTACACCTTC.